This paragraph covers one T cell receptor beta chain sequence. The antigen is unknown. This CDR3 comprises 15 residues. The germline V and J ends were trimmed by 6 bases and 1 base, with 15 bases remaining between them. The germline V gene has CDR1 MNHEY and CDR2 SVGAGI. TCRdb's table, derived via immunoSEQ multiplex PCR, lists solely in-frame clones and lacks some. The table has more than 85,000 clones, nearly 90% seen once. The sample is drawn from a study of T cell responses to AZD1222 COVID-19 vaccine. Whole-study findings and limits: Most donors were white British and more were female, and clonal diversity was possibly underestimated. At 160-218 and 743-854, vaccine-associated CD4 TCRs were dominant, and they spanned spike.

The sequence derives from an adult in good health. The gene calls are TRBV6-5 and TRBJ1-1; tentatively, D is TRBD1 (5 bases). The input for sequencing was peripheral blood, taken on day 0 of AZD1222 vaccination. The CDR3 coding sequence is TGTGCCAGCAGGCCTCCGGGACCGAGGAACACTGAAGCTTTCTTT. Translation gives CASRPPGPRNTEAFF.